This note documents a single T cell receptor beta chain sequence. Antigen unknown. This sample stems from a study of cytomegalovirus exposure and HLA in healthy donors. For the study at large: Clustering assigned roughly 81% of the approximately 390 genotyped donors to the Caucasian-associated ancestry cluster. Points from the study as a whole: Equally common other TCR beta chains were less clonally expanded than HLA-associated ones, a later analysis found. Follow-up analysis later connected one missense variant in DCLRE1C with trimming of TCR beta V- and J-genes.

The PCR had 60 Vbeta and 13 Jbeta primers. Clones were sequenced by immunoSEQ multiplex PCR, and TCRdb holds only the in-frame ones, with some missing. The sample includes about 130,000 clones, 70% to 85% seen only once; the top ten take around 13%. Germline V lookup: CDR1 SGHTA, CDR2 FQGTGA. There are 19 residues in the CDR3. Trimming cost V 5 bases and J 6 bases; bases outside gene matches: 14. At collection, donors were nominally healthy, but unrecorded immune exposures were probable. Material for sequencing was PBMCs. This TCR was sampled from a woman between 40 and 55 years old in good health and CMV-seropositive. The chain uses TRBV7-3 and TRBJ2-1; 15 bases match TRBD2. CDR3 in amino acids: CASSGGTSGRTVSLNEQFF. The CDR3 DNA follows: TGTGCCAGCAGCGGAGGGACTAGCGGGAGGACAGTAAGTCTCAATGAGCAGTTCTTC.